The 6 T cell receptor beta chains below all came from one sample that was sequenced in a study of PD-L1 blockade in urothelial cancer. Time point of the sample: peripheral blood 6 weeks after treatment start. Clones were sequenced by immunoSEQ multiplex PCR, and TCRdb holds only the in-frame ones, with some missing. The repertoire includes under 70,000 clones, 88% of them detected once, and 10% to 12% sits in the top ten. Material: PBMCs, obtained around atezolizumab (anti-PD-L1) treatment. The receptors were gathered from a man in his sixties with urothelial cancer.

The V gene is TRBV29-1, the J gene TRBJ2-7; a possible D gene is TRBD1 (6 bases). V was trimmed by 6 bases and J by 0 bases, leaving 15 bases between them. Germline V gene data show CDR1 as SQVTM and CDR2 as ANQGSEA. This CDR3 is 14 amino acids long. The CDR3 loop is CSVAMTGSSYEQYF. The DNA of the CDR3 is TGCAGCGTCGCTATGACAGGCAGCTCCTACGAGCAGTACTTC.

The chain carries TRBV6-1 and TRBJ2-4; D is uncertain. Germline assignment: CDR1 MNHNS and CDR2 SASEGT. The CDR3 is made up of 16 amino acids. V lost 0 bases to trimming and J lost 0 bases, with 9 bases between them. The CDR3 nucleotides read TGTGCCAGCAGTGAAGCCACGGTTTCAGCCAAAAACATTCAGTACTTC. It encodes CASSEATVSAKNIQYF.

V and J are TRBV5-1 and TRBJ2-3; the D gene is possibly TRBD2 (5 bases). Trimming cost V 0 bases and J 1 base, with 9 bases left between them. From germline, CDR1 is SGHRS and CDR2 YFSETQ. The CDR3 contains 15 residues. CDR3 DNA: TGCGCCAGCAGCTTGGGGGAGACTCGCACAGATACGCAGTATTTT. This sequence encodes CASSLGETRTDTQYF.

This chain uses TRBV7-9 with TRBJ2-5; 9 bases align to TRBD1. V lost 4 bases and J lost 2; bases outside the gene matches: 11. CDR1 and CDR2 (germline): SEHNR, FQNEAQ (reference sequence). The CDR3 contains 17 residues. The CDR3 region is CASSSHPPTGGQETQYF. DNA of the CDR3: TGTGCCAGCAGCTCCCACCCACCGACAGGGGGTCAAGAGACCCAGTACTTC. Variable domain in full (rest from reference TRBV7-9 and TRBJ2-5): DTGVSQNPRHKITKRGQNVTFRCDPISEHNRLYWYRQTLGQGPEFLTYFQNEAQLEKSRLLSDRFSAERPKGSFSTLEIQRTEQGDSAMYLCASSSHPPTGGQETQYFGPGTRLLVL.

The chain uses TRBV7-3 and TRBJ2-7; 8 bases align to TRBD1. The CDR3 has 15 residues. CDR1 and CDR2 from the germline V gene are SGHTA and FQGTGA. The V segment lost 6 bases and the J segment 2 bases; nucleotides outside the gene matches: 9. The CDR3 reads CASSYGLDRAYEQYF. The CDR3, as DNA: TGTGCCAGCAGTTACGGCCTGGACAGGGCCTACGAGCAGTACTTC.

The rearrangement uses TRBV20-1 and TRBJ2-3; D is unresolved. Looked up from germline, CDR1 is DFQATT and CDR2 is SNEGSKA (reference sequence). V lost 3 bases, J lost 5 bases, and 3 bases lay in between. The CDR3 sequence is 10 residues long. CDR3 sequence (DNA): TGCAGTGCTAGCGGAGATACGCAGTATTTT. Translation gives CSASGDTQYF.